The following is a TCR beta chain sequence with its context. The data derive from a study of PD-L1 blockade in urothelial cancer. As for the study in general: Intravenous atezolizumab, 1,200 mg every 3 weeks, was begun by patients around 2014. Most patients, about nine tenths of the roughly 30, were males with bladder-origin cancer. The median T cell count in blood samples was 140,000 to 150,000.

Germline-derived CDR1 and CDR2 are WSHSY and SAAADI. This CDR3 comprises 15 residues. Trimming cost V 4 bases and J 8 bases; bases outside gene matches: 10. The data were produced by immunoSEQ multiplex PCR, yet TCRdb's version contains in-frame clones alone and is incomplete. This table has some 45,000 clones, around 80% appearing once. Stated time point: pretreatment peripheral blood. This chain joins TRBV10-2 and TRBJ1-4, with 7 bases fitting TRBD1. The material was PBMCs, obtained around atezolizumab (anti-PD-L1) treatment. This clonotype was sampled from a man between 60 and 70 years old with urothelial cancer. CDR3 sequence: CASSGMTGTGEKLFF. For the CDR3, the DNA is TGCGCCAGCAGTGGTATGACAGGGACTGGGGAAAAACTGTTTTTT.